Reported below is one T cell receptor beta chain. Its antigen target is currently unknown. No base qualities exist here, and no much larger clone lies one base off it. These data belong to a study of beta chain features in type 1 diabetes (dated by TCRdb to the late 2010s). At the level of the whole study: No differences in mean age, gender distribution, total cell number or subset yield were found between patients and healthy donors. A total of 100 million to 110 million sorted cells were examined across all samples, and a strong correlation was observed between cell number per subset and RNA yield. In the study, TCRB repertoires of sorted circulating CD4+ T cell subsets from recently diagnosed type 1 diabetes patients were compared with those of matched healthy donors. Whereas all 30 or so donors provided naive and central memory subsets, regulatory and stem cell-like memory subsets were isolated from just 8 patients and roughly 8 healthy donors. The research as a whole found: Naive, central memory and regulatory TCRB repertoires appeared to be more similar among patients than among healthy donors. Patients with type 1 diabetes made fewer insertions and deleted more nucleotides at VDJ recombination sites, implying thymic rearrangement abnormalities. Only small numbers of individuals were included in the HLA sub-analyses, which left unresolved whether HLA type had any influence on TCRB rearrangement. Type 1 diabetes patients showed a moderate but significant shortening of TCRB CDR3 length in all four CD4+ subsets. Sequencing cDNA rather than genomic DNA could over-represent highly expressing activated cells, although activation and CD3 levels did not differ between groups. Shorter templates might be favored by PCR, yet because patient and control samples were amplified and corrected together, any such skew would affect both groups equally.

All of the isolated RNA was reverse transcribed with the High Capacity cDNA Reverse Transcription Kit, so expressed TCRB transcripts were sequenced. Deep immunoSEQ sequencing was performed on naive, central memory and regulatory T cell samples, with an average of roughly 3.6 million total reads per sample. After sorted cells were lysed in RLT buffer, RNA was extracted with DNase-treated RNeasy Micro or Mini kits, with the choice depending on cell number. Each cell subset was processed on its own to prevent cross-contamination, while patient and healthy donor samples were processed together. The immunoSEQ multiplex PCR was used to amplify TCRB sequences from cDNA, yielding 87-bp fragments that span the CDR3 region. Sequencing of the amplicons was performed on the Illumina HiSeq platform. Turning to the authors' computational methods: Synthetic template baselines were used to correct PCR bias computationally, reads within Hamming distance 2 were collapsed together, and singletons that could not be merged were discarded. Reads were aligned against IMGT so that V, D and J genes, CDR3 length and insertions or deletions at six rearrangement sites could be assigned. Within each subset, clonotype counts were normalized to the number of sorted cells before true diversity and Gini coefficients were calculated with the tcR R package. Repertoire sharing was quantified using the overlap coefficient calculated on TCRB nucleotide sequences. Out-of-frame TCRB sequences from naive cells were analyzed to stand in for the pre-selection repertoire. TCRdb stores this immuneACCESS table with in-frame sequences only. Part of the clones is absent; in the studies checked, under half of the shortfall reflects unresolved V genes, and no reason is known for the rest. V and J calls and clone size come straight from that table; D and trimming were deduced from the DNA. This sample comprises 200,000 to 300,000 clones, 13% to 15% of them detected only once. Approximately 0.024% of the sample lies in the top ten.

Each donor gave one peripheral blood draw, approximately 0.11 L on average, collected into heparinised tubes. A BD FACSAria II was used to sort naive, central memory, regulatory and stem cell-like memory CD4+ T cells with a panel that included CD45RO, CCR7, CD25, CD127, CD95 and CD27. Purity was above 95% for every sorted population. Right away, PBMCs were isolated by Lymphoprep density gradient centrifugation and were stained directly, with no culture step. So that batch effects would be minimized, each experiment stained and sorted samples in pairs, pairing one healthy donor with one patient. The germline V gene (reference sequence) sets CDR1 to SEHNR and CDR2 to FQNEAQ. From cysteine to phenylalanine, the CDR3 is 13 amino acids long. Kept here is only the CDR3 DNA, which spans 39 bases and is read in frame from base 1. The junction shows trimming of 5 bases on V and 7 bases on J, plus 14 bases between the germline ends.

The V and J segments used are TRBV7-9 and TRBJ2-5, with TRBD1 as a weak D call on 6 bases. This TCR was sampled from a middle-aged woman in good health. Material for sequencing was naive CD4+ T cells from blood. The cell subset or site label here, explained by the study, means: true naive CD4+ T cells. The nucleotides read TGTGCCAGCAGCACGGACAGTTTTGGGACCCAGTACTTC. Its protein is CASSTDSFGTQYF.